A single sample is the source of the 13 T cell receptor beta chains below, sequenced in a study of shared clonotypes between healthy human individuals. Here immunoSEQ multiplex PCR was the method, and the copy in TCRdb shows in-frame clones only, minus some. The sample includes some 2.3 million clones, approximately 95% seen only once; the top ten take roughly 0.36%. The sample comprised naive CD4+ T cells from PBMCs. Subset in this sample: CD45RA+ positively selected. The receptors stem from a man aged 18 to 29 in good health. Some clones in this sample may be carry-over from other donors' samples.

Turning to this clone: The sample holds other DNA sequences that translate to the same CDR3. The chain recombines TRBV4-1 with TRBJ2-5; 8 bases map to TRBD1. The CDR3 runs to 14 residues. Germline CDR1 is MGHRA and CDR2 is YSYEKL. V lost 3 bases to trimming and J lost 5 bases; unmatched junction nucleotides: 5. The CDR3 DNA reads TGCGCCAGCAGCCAGACAGGGGTAGGGGAGACCCAGTACTTC. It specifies CASSQTGVGETQYF.

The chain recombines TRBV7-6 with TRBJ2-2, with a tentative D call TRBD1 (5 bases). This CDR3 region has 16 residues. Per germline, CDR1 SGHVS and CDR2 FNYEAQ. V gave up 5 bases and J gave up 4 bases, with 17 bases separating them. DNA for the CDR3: TGTGCCAGCAGCCCAAGGATAGGGGAAGGCACCGGGGAGCTGTTTTTT. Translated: CASSPRIGEGTGELFF.

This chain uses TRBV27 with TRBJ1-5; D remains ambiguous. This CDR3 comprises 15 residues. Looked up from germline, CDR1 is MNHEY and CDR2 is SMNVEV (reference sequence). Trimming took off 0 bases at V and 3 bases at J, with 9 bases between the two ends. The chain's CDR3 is CASSLSGRLNQPQHF. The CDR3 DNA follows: TGTGCCAGCAGTTTATCCGGGAGGCTCAATCAGCCCCAGCATTTT.

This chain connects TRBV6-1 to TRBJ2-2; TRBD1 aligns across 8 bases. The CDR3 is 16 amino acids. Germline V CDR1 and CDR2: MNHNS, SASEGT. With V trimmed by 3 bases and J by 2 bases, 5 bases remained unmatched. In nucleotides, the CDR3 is TGTGCCAGCAGTGATTATGGGACAGGAAACACCGGGGAGCTGTTTTTT. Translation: CASSDYGTGNTGELFF.

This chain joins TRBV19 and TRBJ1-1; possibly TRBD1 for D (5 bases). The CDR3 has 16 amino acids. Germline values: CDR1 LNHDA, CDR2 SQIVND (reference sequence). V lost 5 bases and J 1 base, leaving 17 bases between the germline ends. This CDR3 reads CASSFRGGGWNTEAFF. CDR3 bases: TGTGCCAGTAGTTTCCGCGGCGGGGGGTGGAACACTGAAGCTTTCTTT.

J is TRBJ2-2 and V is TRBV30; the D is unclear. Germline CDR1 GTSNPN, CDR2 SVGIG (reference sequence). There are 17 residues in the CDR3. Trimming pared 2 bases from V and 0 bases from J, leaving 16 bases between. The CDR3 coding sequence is TGTGCCTGGAGTCCACGTCCGGGTATCCCGAACACCGGGGAGCTGTTTTTT. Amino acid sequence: CAWSPRPGIPNTGELFF.

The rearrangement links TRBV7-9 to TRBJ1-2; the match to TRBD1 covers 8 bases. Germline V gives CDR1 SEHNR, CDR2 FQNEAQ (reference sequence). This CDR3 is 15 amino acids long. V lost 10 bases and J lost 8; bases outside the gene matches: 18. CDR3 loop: CATTPGGPPSEGYTF. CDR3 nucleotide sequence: TGTGCCACTACCCCAGGGGGCCCTCCCTCGGAGGGCTACACCTTC.

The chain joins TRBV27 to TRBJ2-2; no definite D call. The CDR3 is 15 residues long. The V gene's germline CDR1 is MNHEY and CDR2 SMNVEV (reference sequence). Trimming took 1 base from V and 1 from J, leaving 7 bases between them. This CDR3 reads CASSLFSQNTGELFF. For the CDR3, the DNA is TGTGCCAGCAGTTTATTTTCCCAGAACACCGGGGAGCTGTTTTTT.

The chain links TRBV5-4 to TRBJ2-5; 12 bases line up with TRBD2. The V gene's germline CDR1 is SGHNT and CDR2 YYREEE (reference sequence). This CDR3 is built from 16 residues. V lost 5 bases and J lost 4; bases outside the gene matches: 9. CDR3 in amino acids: CASRSTSGSGGETQYF. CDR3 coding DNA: TGTGCCAGCAGGTCGACTAGCGGGAGTGGGGGAGAGACCCAGTACTTC. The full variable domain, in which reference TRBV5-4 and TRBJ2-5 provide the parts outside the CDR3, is ETGVTQSPTHLIKTRGQQVTLRCSSQSGHNTVSWYQQALGQGPQFIFQYYREEENGRGNFPPRFSGLQFPNYSSELNVNALELDDSALYLCASRSTSGSGGETQYFGPGTRLLVL.

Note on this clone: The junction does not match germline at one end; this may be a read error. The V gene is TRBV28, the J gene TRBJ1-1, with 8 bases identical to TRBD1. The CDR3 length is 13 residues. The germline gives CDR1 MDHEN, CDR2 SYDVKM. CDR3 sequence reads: CASSFQTDRVGIF. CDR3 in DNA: TGTGCCAGCAGTTTCCAAACGGACAGGGTCGGGATCTTT.

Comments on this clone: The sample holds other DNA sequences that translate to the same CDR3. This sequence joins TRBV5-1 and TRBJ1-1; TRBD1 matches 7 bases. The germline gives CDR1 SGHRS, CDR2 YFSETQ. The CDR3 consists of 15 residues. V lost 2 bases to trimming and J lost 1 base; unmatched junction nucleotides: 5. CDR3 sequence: CASSLGTARNTEAFF. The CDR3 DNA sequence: TGCGCCAGCAGCTTAGGGACAGCAAGGAACACTGAAGCTTTCTTT.

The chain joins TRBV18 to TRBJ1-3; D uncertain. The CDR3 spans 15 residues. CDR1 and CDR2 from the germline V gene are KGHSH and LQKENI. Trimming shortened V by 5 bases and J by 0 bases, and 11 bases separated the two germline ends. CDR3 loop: CASSSGRSSGNTIYF. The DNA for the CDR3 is TGTGCCAGCTCATCTGGACGGAGCTCTGGAAACACCATATATTTT.

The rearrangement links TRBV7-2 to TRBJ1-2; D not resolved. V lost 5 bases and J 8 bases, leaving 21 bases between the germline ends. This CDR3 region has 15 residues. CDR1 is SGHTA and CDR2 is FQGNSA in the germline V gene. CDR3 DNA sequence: TGTGCCAGCAGCACCTCCGGGCCAGTCCCGAAGGGCTACACCTTC. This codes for CASSTSGPVPKGYTF. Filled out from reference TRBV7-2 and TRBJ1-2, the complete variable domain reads GAGVSQSPSNKVTEKGKDVELRCDPISGHTALYWYRQSLGQGLEFLIYFQGNSAPDKSGLPSDRFSAERTGGSVSTLTIQRTQQEDSAVYLCASSTSGPVPKGYTFGSGTRLTVV.